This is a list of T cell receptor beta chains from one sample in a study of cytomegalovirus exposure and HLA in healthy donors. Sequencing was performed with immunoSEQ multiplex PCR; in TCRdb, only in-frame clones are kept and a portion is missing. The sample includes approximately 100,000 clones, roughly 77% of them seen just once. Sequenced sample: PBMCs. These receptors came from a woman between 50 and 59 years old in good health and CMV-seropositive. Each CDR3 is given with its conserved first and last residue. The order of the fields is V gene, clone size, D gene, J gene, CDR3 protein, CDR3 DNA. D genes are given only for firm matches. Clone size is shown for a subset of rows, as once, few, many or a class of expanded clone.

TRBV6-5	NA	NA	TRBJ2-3	CASSRYRDTQYF	TGTGCCAGCAGTCGGTACCGAGATACGCAGTATTTT
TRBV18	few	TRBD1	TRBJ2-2	CASSLLSGQSNTGELFF	TGTGCCAGCTCACTTTTATCGGGACAGTCAAACACCGGGGAGCTGTTTTTT
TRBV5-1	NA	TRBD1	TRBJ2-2	CASSLLQGMDTGELFF	TGCGCCAGCAGCTTGCTACAGGGGATGGACACCGGGGAGCTGTTTTTT
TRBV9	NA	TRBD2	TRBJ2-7	CASSVFASGGATVYEQYF	TGTGCCAGCAGCGTTTTTGCTAGCGGGGGGGCGACGGTTTACGAGCAGTACTTC
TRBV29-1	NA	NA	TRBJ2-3	CSVERQGQPTDTQYF	TGCAGCGTTGAAAGGCAGGGGCAGCCCACAGATACGCAGTATTTT
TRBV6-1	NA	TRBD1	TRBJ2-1	CASSEGQGGLWQFF	TGTGCCAGCAGTGAAGGACAGGGGGGTTTGTGGCAGTTCTTC
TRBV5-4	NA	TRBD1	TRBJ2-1	CASTSQRGRDEQFF	TGTGCCAGCACCTCCCAAAGGGGGCGCGATGAGCAGTTCTTC
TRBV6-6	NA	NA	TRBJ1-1	CASSLRGGDEAFF	TGTGCCAGCAGCCTCAGGGGCGGCGATGAAGCTTTCTTT
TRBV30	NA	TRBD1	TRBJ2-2	CAWTGGNTGELFF	TGTGCCTGGACAGGGGGCAACACCGGGGAGCTGTTTTTT
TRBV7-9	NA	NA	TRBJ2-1	CASSLDGSSYNEQFF	TGTGCCAGCAGCTTAGACGGGAGCTCCTACAATGAGCAGTTCTTC
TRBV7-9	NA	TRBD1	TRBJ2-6	CASSFRDRYSGANVLTF	TGTGCCAGCAGCTTCCGGGACAGATACTCTGGGGCCAACGTCCTGACTTTC
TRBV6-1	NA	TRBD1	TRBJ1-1	CASSLRTGKAFF	TGTGCCAGCAGCCTCCGGACAGGCAAAGCTTTCTTT
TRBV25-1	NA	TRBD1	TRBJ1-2	CASSDRTGSVANYGYTF	TGTGCCAGCAGTGACCGGACAGGGTCCGTAGCTAACTATGGCTACACCTTC
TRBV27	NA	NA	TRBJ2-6	CASSLWAGTGANVLTF	TGTGCCAGCAGTTTATGGGCTGGAACTGGGGCCAACGTCCTGACTTTC
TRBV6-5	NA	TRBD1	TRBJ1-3	CASSTGATGGNTIYF	TGTGCCAGCAGTACAGGGGCGACAGGAGGAAACACCATATATTTT
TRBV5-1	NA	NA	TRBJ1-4	CASSLAERTELFF	TGCGCCAGCAGCTTGGCCGAAAGGACAGAACTGTTTTTT
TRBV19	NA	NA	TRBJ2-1	CASSISGAYNEQFF	TGTGCCAGTAGTATTAGCGGAGCTTACAATGAGCAGTTCTTC